This TCR beta chain was retrieved from a study of T cell repertoires in cytomegalovirus infection. Study overall: Public TCR beta signatures were indicative of both CMV infection and a matching HLA type. Points from the study as a whole: Dominant in the ex vivo response were TCR beta clonotypes restricted by HLA-C and specific for CMV.

Remarks on this clonotype: Its antigen is still unknown.

V lost 6 bases to trimming and J lost 6 bases, with 11 bases between them. Germline V gene lookup returns CDR1 SNHLY and CDR2 FYNNEI. This CDR3 is built from 12 residues. MiXCR, applied by TCRdb to the reads, yields one record per CDR3 protein. This table has about 260,000 distinct CDR3 sequences, approximately 9% appearing once. Source material: PBMCs. The J gene is TRBJ1-1, the V gene TRBV2; D unresolved. The receptor was derived from a human donor in good health (CMV status not recorded). Some clones in this sample may be carry-over from other donors' samples. In DNA form, the CDR3 reads TGTGCCAGCAGCCAAACCCCATCTGAAGCTTTCTTT. It encodes CASSQTPSEAFF.